This T cell receptor (beta chain) was captured by sequencing in a study of blood T cell repertoires in COVID-19. Study at large: In each case, the material was cDNA or gDNA derived from T cells, B-cell-depleted T cells, or PBMCs.

Methods used by the authors: By means of reference gene primer amplification, nucleated cell counts were estimated. TCRdb keeps only in-frame clones here, not all; method: immunoSEQ multiplex PCR. The V and J calls and clone size come from that table; D and trimming were worked out from the DNA. Of about 150,000 clones in the sample, roughly 81% are singletons; the top ten hold less than 10%. The V gene's germline CDR1 is KGHSH and CDR2 LQKENI. J lost 6 bases, V lost 1 base, and 5 bases had no gene match. This CDR3 spans 14 amino acids. This receptor was obtained from a woman between 55 and 75 years old with COVID-19, enrolled during active disease. The V gene is TRBV18, the J gene TRBJ1-1, with 7 nucleotides matching TRBD1. The sample consisted of peripheral blood. In DNA form, the CDR3 reads TGTGCCAGCTCACCACAGACAGGGCGGGCTGAAGCTTTCTTT. Translation: CASSPQTGRAEAFF.